This TCR beta chain was obtained from a study of cytomegalovirus exposure and HLA in healthy donors. Despite likely unrecorded immune exposures, the donors were nominally healthy at the time of sampling. Notes on the study in general: In a later analysis, an Asian-associated ancestry cluster reportedly showed fewer N-insertions than the approximately 660-donor mean. Reportedly, HLA-A and HLA-B alleles of most subjects were accurately predicted from TCR beta.

PCR was performed using 60 Vbeta and 13 Jbeta primers. The table came from immunoSEQ multiplex PCR; TCRdb's copy has only in-frame clones and leaves some out. This table has some 200,000 clones, 60% to 80% appearing once. Unmatched junction bases numbered 4, after V lost 5 bases and J lost 2 bases. CDR1 is SGHTA and CDR2 is FQGTGA in the germline V gene. CDR3 size: 15 residues. The sample holds a few counts of this clone. Its antigen remains unknown. The chain links TRBV7-3 to TRBJ2-3; TRBD2 agrees at 10 bases. This receptor was identified in a man aged 35-49 years in good health and CMV-seronegative. Sequencing was done on a sample of PBMCs. The CDR3 protein is CASSVTSGPTDTQYF. As DNA, the CDR3 is TGTGCCAGCAGCGTGACTAGCGGGCCCACAGATACGCAGTATTTT. Based on the CDR3 plus reference TRBV7-3 and TRBJ2-3, the full variable domain is GAGVSQTPSNKVTEKGKYVELRCDPISGHTALYWYRQSLGQGPEFLIYFQGTGAADDSGLPNDRFFAVRPEGSVSTLKIQRTERGDSAVYLCASSVTSGPTDTQYFGPGTRLTVL.